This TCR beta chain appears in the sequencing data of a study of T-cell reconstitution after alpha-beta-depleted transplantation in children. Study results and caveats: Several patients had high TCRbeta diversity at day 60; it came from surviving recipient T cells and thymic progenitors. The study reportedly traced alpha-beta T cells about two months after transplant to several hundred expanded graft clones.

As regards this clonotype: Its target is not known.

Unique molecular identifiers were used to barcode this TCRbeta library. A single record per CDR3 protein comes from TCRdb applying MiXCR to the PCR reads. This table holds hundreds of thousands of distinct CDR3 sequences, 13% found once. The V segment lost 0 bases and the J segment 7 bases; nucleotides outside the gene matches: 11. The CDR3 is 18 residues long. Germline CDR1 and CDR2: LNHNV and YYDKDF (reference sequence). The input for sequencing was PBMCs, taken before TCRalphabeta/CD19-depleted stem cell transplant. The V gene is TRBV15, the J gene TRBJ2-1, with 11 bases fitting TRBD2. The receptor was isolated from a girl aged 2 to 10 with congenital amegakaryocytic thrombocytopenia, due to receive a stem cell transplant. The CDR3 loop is CATSRDPILAGVPNEQFF. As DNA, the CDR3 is TGTGCCACCAGCAGAGATCCCATACTAGCGGGAGTTCCGAATGAGCAGTTCTTC.